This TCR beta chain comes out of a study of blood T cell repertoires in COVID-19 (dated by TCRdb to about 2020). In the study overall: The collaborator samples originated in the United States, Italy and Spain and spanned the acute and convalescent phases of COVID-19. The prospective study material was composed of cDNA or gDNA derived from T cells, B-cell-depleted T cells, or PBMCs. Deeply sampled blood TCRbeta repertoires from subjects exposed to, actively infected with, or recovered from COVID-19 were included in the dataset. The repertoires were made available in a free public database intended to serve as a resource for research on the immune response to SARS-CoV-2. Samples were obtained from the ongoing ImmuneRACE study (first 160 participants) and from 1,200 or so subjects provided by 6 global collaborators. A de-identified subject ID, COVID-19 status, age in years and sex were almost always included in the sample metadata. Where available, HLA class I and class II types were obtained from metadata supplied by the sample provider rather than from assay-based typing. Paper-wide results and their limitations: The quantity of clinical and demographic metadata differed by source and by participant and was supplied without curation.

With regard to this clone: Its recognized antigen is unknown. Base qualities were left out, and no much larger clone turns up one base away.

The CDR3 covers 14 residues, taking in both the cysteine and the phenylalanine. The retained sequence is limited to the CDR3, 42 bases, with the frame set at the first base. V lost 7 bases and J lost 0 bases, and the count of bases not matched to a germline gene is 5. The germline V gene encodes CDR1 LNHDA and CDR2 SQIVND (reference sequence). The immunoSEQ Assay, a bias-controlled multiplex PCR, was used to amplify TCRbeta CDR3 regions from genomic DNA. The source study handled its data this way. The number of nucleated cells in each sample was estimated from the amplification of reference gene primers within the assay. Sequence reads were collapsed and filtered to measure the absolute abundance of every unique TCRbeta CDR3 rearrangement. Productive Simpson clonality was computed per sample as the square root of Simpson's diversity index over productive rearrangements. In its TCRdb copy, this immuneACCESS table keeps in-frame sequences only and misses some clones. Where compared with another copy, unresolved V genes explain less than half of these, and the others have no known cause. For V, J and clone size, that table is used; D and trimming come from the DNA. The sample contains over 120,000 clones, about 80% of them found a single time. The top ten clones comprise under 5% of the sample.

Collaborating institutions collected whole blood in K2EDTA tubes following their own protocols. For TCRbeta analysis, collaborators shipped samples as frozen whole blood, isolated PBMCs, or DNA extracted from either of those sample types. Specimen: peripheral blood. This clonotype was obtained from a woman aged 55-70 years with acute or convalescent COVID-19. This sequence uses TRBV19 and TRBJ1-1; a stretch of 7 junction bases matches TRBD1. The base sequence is TGTGCCAGTACCTCGGACAGGTTGAACACTGAAGCTTTCTTT. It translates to CASTSDRLNTEAFF.